This T cell receptor beta chain was sequenced for a study of blood T cell repertoires in COVID-19. For the study at large: From the United States, Italy and Spain came samples of acute and convalescent COVID-19.

Original processing notes: Scientists estimated how many nucleated cells there were by amplifying reference gene primers. The repertoire was sequenced with immunoSEQ multiplex PCR; TCRdb's copy has only in-frame clones and lacks some. For V, J and clone size, that table is used; D and trimming come from the DNA. The sample records under 450,000 clones, more than 85% being singletons. From germline, CDR1 is SEHNR and CDR2 FQNEAQ (reference sequence). J lost 6 bases, V lost 2 bases, and 5 bases had no gene match. This CDR3 is 15 amino acids long. This chain links TRBV7-9 with TRBJ2-2; 8 nucleotides line up with TRBD1. Sequenced sample: PBMCs or T cells enriched from blood (not recorded which). This TCR was recovered from a woman in her thirties who had recovered from COVID-19. CDR3 region: CASSLQGAGAGELFF. CDR3 bases: TGTGCCAGCAGCTTACAGGGGGCTGGGGCCGGGGAGCTGTTTTTT. The full variable domain, its missing parts supplied by reference TRBV7-9 and TRBJ2-2, is DTGVSQNPRHKITKRGQNVTFRCDPISEHNRLYWYRQTLGQGPEFLTYFQNEAQLEKSRLLSDRFSAERPKGSFSTLEIQRTEQGDSAMYLCASSLQGAGAGELFFGEGSRLTVL.